Shown below are 25 T cell receptor beta chains from a single sample sequenced in a study of blood T cell repertoires in COVID-19. Clones were sequenced by immunoSEQ multiplex PCR, and TCRdb holds only the in-frame ones, with some missing. The sample yields some 160,000 clones, roughly 80% seen once. Sequenced material: PBMCs or T cells enriched from blood (not recorded which). All receptors come from a middle-aged woman who had recovered from COVID-19.

DNA for the CDR3: TGTGCCAGCAGCGCCCGGACAGCTTATAATTCACCCCTCCACTTT. Its protein product is CASSARTAYNSPLHF. The gene calls are TRBV7-9 and TRBJ1-6, with D perhaps matching TRBD1 (6 bases). Germline-derived CDR1 and CDR2 are SEHNR and FQNEAQ (reference sequence). Trimming cost V 5 bases and J 4 bases, with 12 bases left between them. The CDR3 is made up of 15 amino acids.

This clone was counted once. The CDR3 protein is CASRVRDRGTEAFF. As DNA, the CDR3 is TGTGCCAGCAGAGTCCGGGACAGGGGTACTGAAGCTTTCTTT. V is TRBV28 and J is TRBJ1-1, with 10 positions matching TRBD1. V shed 6 bases, J shed 5 bases, and the junction held 6 bases outside the gene matches. The germline CDR1 and CDR2 sequences are MDHEN and SYDVKM. The CDR3 is made up of 14 amino acids.

This rearrangement joins TRBV13 to TRBJ2-1; 10 nucleotides agree with TRBD2. The germline V gene has CDR1 PRHDT and CDR2 FYEKMQ (reference sequence). There are 16 residues in the CDR3. The ends lost 0 bases at V and 3 bases at J; junction bases unmatched: 2. The CDR3 reads CASSLGLAGNYNEQFF. The CDR3 bases are TGTGCCAGCAGCTTAGGACTAGCGGGAAACTACAATGAGCAGTTCTTC.

The rearrangement links TRBV27 to TRBJ2-3; the D gene is possibly TRBD1 (7 bases). The length of the CDR3 is 15 residues. The germline V gene encodes CDR1 MNHEY and CDR2 SMNVEV (reference sequence). Trimming cost V 5 bases and J 3 bases, with 15 bases left between them. DNA for the CDR3: TGTGCCAGCAGTAAGACAGGGAGGCTTACAGATACGCAGTATTTT. Its translation: CASSKTGRLTDTQYF.

CDR3 nucleotides: TGTGCCAGCAGGGCGGGGGGGCCAAGTGAGCAGTTCTTC. The encoded protein is CASRAGGPSEQFF. The chain joins TRBV2 to TRBJ2-1; TRBD2 aligns across 9 bases. Trimming took 6 bases from V and 9 from J; bases not matched to a gene: 6. Germline V lookup: CDR1 SNHLY, CDR2 FYNNEI. The CDR3 consists of 13 residues.

Worth noting for this clone: Within the sample, other DNA sequences also encode this same CDR3. The V call is TRBV19, the J call TRBJ1-1, with a possible D match to TRBD1 (5 bases). Germline CDR1 LNHDA, CDR2 SQIVND (reference sequence). The CDR3 runs 13 residues. V lost 4 bases, J lost 0 bases, and 6 bases lay in between. As DNA, the CDR3 is TGTGCCAGTAGTACAGGGTTGAACACTGAAGCTTTCTTT. It translates to CASSTGLNTEAFF.

The genes are TRBV18 and TRBJ2-7, with 7 bases that match TRBD1. The CDR3 contains 13 residues. The V gene end was trimmed by 3 bases and the J gene end by 1 base; junction bases not matched to a gene: 0. The V gene's germline CDR1 is KGHSH and CDR2 LQKENI. CDR3 sequence: CASSPGQSYEQYF. The CDR3 region has the DNA TGTGCCAGCTCACCGGGACAGTCCTACGAGCAGTACTTC.

V is TRBV6-1 and J is TRBJ1-1; a weak D match, TRBD1 (6 bases). From germline, CDR1 is MNHNS and CDR2 SASEGT. Between the trimmed V and J ends, which lost 3 bases and 4 bases, there was a span of 12 bases. The CDR3 totals 14 residues. CDR3 in amino acids: CASSDPGARTEAFF. The CDR3 DNA is TGTGCCAGCAGTGATCCAGGGGCCCGCACTGAAGCTTTCTTT.

The genes are TRBV5-1 and TRBJ2-7; 10 nucleotides agree with TRBD1. This CDR3 spans 16 amino acids. J lost 3 bases, V lost 3 bases, and 9 bases had no gene match. Germline CDR1 and CDR2: SGHRS and YFSETQ. CDR3 DNA sequence: TGCGCCAGCAGCTGGGAGCCGGGACAGGGGATCTACGAGCAGTACTTC. This codes for CASSWEPGQGIYEQYF.

The chain combines TRBV27 with TRBJ1-2; a possible D gene is TRBD1 (5 bases). This CDR3 contains 14 residues. The germline V gene has CDR1 MNHEY and CDR2 SMNVEV (reference sequence). Between the trimmed V and J ends, which lost 5 bases and 4 bases, there was a span of 14 bases. CDR3 residues: CASSGRQSSYGYTF. CDR3 bases: TGTGCCAGCAGTGGCCGACAGAGCTCCTATGGCTACACCTTC.

V usage is TRBV11-2 and J usage is TRBJ1-1; perhaps TRBD1 as D (5 bases). The CDR3 has 14 residues. Germline V gene data show CDR1 as SGHAT and CDR2 as FQNNGV. Trimming cost V 0 bases and J 5 bases, with 10 bases left between them. For the CDR3, the DNA is TGTGCCAGCAGCTTAGAGTCCAGGGTTACTGAAGCTTTCTTT. Translating gives CASSLESRVTEAFF.

The chain links TRBV19 to TRBJ2-7; 9 positions match TRBD2. Germline lookup yields CDR1 LNHDA and CDR2 SQIVND (reference sequence). The CDR3 is 15 amino acids. V lost 1 base to trimming and J lost 3 bases; unmatched junction nucleotides: 4. CDR3 region: CASSIGLADLYEQYF. The CDR3, as DNA: TGTGCCAGTAGTATAGGACTAGCGGACCTCTACGAGCAGTACTTC.

The chain has TRBV29-1 and TRBJ1-1; 7 bases map to TRBD1. The CDR3 loop spans 17 amino acids. Germline V gene data show CDR1 as SQVTM and CDR2 as ANQGSEA. The V gene end was trimmed by 1 base and the J gene end by 0 bases; junction bases not matched to a gene: 11. The CDR3 is CSVEARRQGPMNTEAFF. CDR3 nucleotides: TGCAGCGTTGAAGCGAGGAGACAGGGACCTATGAACACTGAAGCTTTCTTT. The variable domain in full, with the rest retrieved from reference TRBV29-1 and TRBJ1-1, is SAVISQKPSRDICQRGTSLTIQCQVDSQVTMMFWYRQQPGQSLTLIATANQGSEATYESGFVIDKFPISRPNLTFSTLTVSNMSPEDSSIYLCSVEARRQGPMNTEAFFGQGTRLTVV.

V and J are TRBV6-5 and TRBJ1-2; D is unresolved. CDR3 size: 12 residues. CDR1 MNHEY and CDR2 SVGAGI come from the germline V gene. The V end lost 6 bases, the J end lost 8 bases, and 13 bases lay between the germline ends. The CDR3 DNA sequence: TGTGCCAGCAGGGCTCTTTGGCCGGGCTACACCTTC. Amino acids: CASRALWPGYTF.

The gene calls are TRBV23-1 and TRBJ2-1; tentative D call: TRBD2 (6 bases). TRBV23-1 is assigned to the ORF class and has an uncertain function. With 8 bases removed from V and 15 bases from J, the gap between germline ends came to 20 bases. The CDR3 covers 12 residues. This chain's CDR3 is CASGRDRFFRFF. The CDR3 DNA reads TGCGCCAGCGGGCGGGACCGATTTTTCCGGTTCTTC.

The gene calls are TRBV25-1 and TRBJ1-2; TRBD1 matches at 8 bases. Germline loops: CDR1 MGHDK, CDR2 SYGVNS. Trimming at V came to 4 bases and at J to 7 bases, leaving 5 bases not matched to a gene. The CDR3 contains 13 residues. The CDR3 loop reads CASSAQGGSGYTF. CDR3 DNA: TGTGCCAGCAGTGCACAGGGGGGCAGTGGCTACACCTTC.

The genes are TRBV4-1 and TRBJ2-1; 7 positions match TRBD2. V shed 3 bases, J shed 5 bases, and the junction held 13 bases outside the gene matches. This CDR3 is 17 amino acids long. The V gene's germline CDR1 is MGHRA and CDR2 YSYEKL. In nucleotides, the CDR3 is TGCGCCAGCAGCCATCCCCCGGGGGGTGTCCTCCACAATGAGCAGTTCTTC. This gives the protein CASSHPPGGVLHNEQFF.

The rearrangement joins TRBV5-6 to TRBJ2-7; tentative D call: TRBD1 (5 bases). CDR3 length: 17 residues. CDR1 SGHDT and CDR2 YYEEEE come from the germline V gene. V dropped 4 bases and J dropped 2 bases, with 22 bases sitting between them. CDR3 in amino acids: CASSTQFRTTPTYEQYF. CDR3 nucleotide sequence: TGTGCCAGCAGCACCCAATTCCGGACAACACCAACCTACGAGCAGTACTTC.

This rearrangement joins TRBV6-5 to TRBJ1-1, with D maybe TRBD1 (5 bases). The germline CDR1 and CDR2 sequences are MNHEY and SVGAGI. This CDR3 region has 13 residues. Trimming removed 5 bases from V and 3 bases from J, with 10 bases in between. The CDR3 bases are TGTGCCAGCAGTAATCCGGGGGACACTGAAGCTTTCTTT. This sequence encodes CASSNPGDTEAFF.

The chain recombines TRBV6-5 with TRBJ1-2; D might be TRBD1 (6 bases). V was trimmed by 6 bases and J by 5 bases, leaving 16 bases between them. Germline loops: CDR1 MNHEY, CDR2 SVGAGI. This CDR3 comprises 14 residues. The CDR3 nucleotides read TGTGCCAGCAGGATGGACAGTAGATATTATGGCTACACCTTC. Translating gives CASRMDSRYYGYTF.

The chain uses TRBV30 and TRBJ2-1; the D gene is possibly TRBD1 (6 bases). Deletions cut 0 bases from V and 9 bases from J, with 6 bases between. There are 11 residues in the CDR3. Germline V CDR1 and CDR2: GTSNPN, SVGIG (reference sequence). Here the CDR3 DNA reads TGTGCCTGGAGTGTAGGGGGTGAGCAGTTCTTC. Translation gives CAWSVGGEQFF.

This clone was counted once. CDR3 residues: CASSQRTGGRGYTF. DNA of the CDR3: TGCGCCAGCAGCCAGCGCACAGGGGGCCGTGGCTACACCTTC. This chain uses TRBV4-1 with TRBJ1-2, with 9 positions matching TRBD1. V trimming: 3 bases; J trimming: 7 bases; junction bases outside the gene matches: 6. This CDR3 region has 14 residues. Germline CDR1 MGHRA, CDR2 YSYEKL.

The chain recombines TRBV9 with TRBJ2-5, with 10 bases lining up with TRBD2. The CDR3 length is 17 residues. V was clipped by 2 bases and J by 5 bases; unmatched bases: 12. CDR1 and CDR2 (germline): SGDLS, YYNGEE. CDR3 residues: CASSVGASGGAGETQYF. In nucleotides, the CDR3 is TGTGCCAGCAGCGTGGGAGCAAGCGGGGGGGCCGGTGAGACCCAGTACTTC.

V usage is TRBV29-1 and J usage is TRBJ1-4; perhaps TRBD1 as D (5 bases). The germline gives CDR1 SQVTM, CDR2 ANQGSEA. CDR3 size: 10 residues. This chain's CDR3 is CSAGNEKLFF. The CDR3 bases are TGCAGTGCAGGGAATGAAAAACTGTTTTTT.

The V gene is TRBV6-1, the J gene TRBJ1-1, with 8 bases that match TRBD1. The CDR3 length is 14 residues. Germline CDR1 and CDR2: MNHNS and SASEGT. V lost 2 bases and J lost 1; bases outside the gene matches: 0. The DNA for the CDR3 is TGTGCCAGCAGTGAACAGGGGGCGAACACTGAAGCTTTCTTT. Its protein is CASSEQGANTEAFF.